One sample yielded the 18 T cell receptor beta chains listed below, sequenced in a study of blood T cell repertoires in COVID-19. The data were produced by immunoSEQ multiplex PCR, yet TCRdb's version contains in-frame clones alone and is incomplete. The sample yields fewer than 400,000 clones, under 90% seen once. Sample: PBMCs or T cells enriched from blood (not recorded which). The receptors shown here come from a man aged 60 to 75 who had recovered from COVID-19.

V is TRBV21-1 and J is TRBJ2-2; the D segment call TRBD1 is taken from the table without a DNA check. TRBV21-1 counts as a pseudogene. There are 14 residues in the CDR3. CDR3 DNA: TGTGCCAGCAGCAAAGAACAGGGGATCGGGGAGCTGTTTTTT. It is translated as CASSKEQGIGELFF.

The chain carries TRBV27 and TRBJ2-1; the match to TRBD2 covers 11 bases. The CDR3 runs 18 residues. V lost 5 bases, J lost 5 bases, and 14 bases stayed unmatched. The germline gives CDR1 MNHEY, CDR2 SMNVEV (reference sequence). The DNA for the CDR3 is TGTGCCAGCAGTCCCATACATAGCGGGAGGGGTGTCCACAATGAGCAGTTCTTC. Amino acids: CASSPIHSGRGVHNEQFF.

This sequence joins TRBV11-1 and TRBJ2-1; D possibly corresponds to TRBD2 (5 bases). CDR3 length equals 13 residues. Germline lookup yields CDR1 SGHAT and CDR2 FQDESV (reference sequence). V shed 3 bases and J shed 4 bases, with 7 bases lying between them. The CDR3 nucleotides read TGTGCCAGCAGCTTCAGCGGTTACAATGAGCAGTTCTTC. Its protein is CASSFSGYNEQFF.

CDR3 coding DNA: TGTGCCAGCAGCCAAGGGCTAGCGGGAGAAGGAGTTTACTTC. Encoded protein: CASSQGLAGEGVYF. The V gene is TRBV3-1 (or the pseudogene TRBV3-2), the J gene TRBJ2-7; 10 bases align to TRBD2. The germline V gene encodes CDR1 LGHDT and CDR2 YNNKEL (reference sequence). The CDR3 length is 14 residues. V dropped 1 base and J dropped 13; count of bases not matched to a gene: 10.

The V call is TRBV24-1, the J call TRBJ2-1; TRBD1 might be the D (5 bases). The CDR3 totals 14 residues. Per the germline V gene, CDR1 is KGHDR and CDR2 is SFDVKD. Trimming stripped 3 bases from V and 6 bases from J, with 11 bases between. The CDR3 here is CATSDPSRANEQFF. The CDR3 nucleotides read TGTGCCACCAGTGATCCGAGCAGGGCCAATGAGCAGTTCTTC.

With respect to this clone: At one end, the junction sequence differs from germline, possibly due to a read error. The rearrangement uses TRBV7-8 and TRBJ2-5; no firm D call. The CDR3 totals 16 residues. Germline V gene lookup returns CDR1 SGHVS and CDR2 FQNEAQ. In nucleotides, the CDR3 is TGTGCCAGCAGCTTAGCGGTCCCCAACTCAAGAGAGGCCCAGTACTTC. This codes for CASSLAVPNSREAQYF. The whole variable domain, remainder taken from reference TRBV7-8 and TRBJ2-5, is GAGVSQSPRYKVAKRGQDVALRCDPISGHVSLFWYQQALGQGPEFLTYFQNEAQLDKSGLPSDRFFAERPEGSVSTLKIQRTQQEDSAVYLCASSLAVPNSREAQYFGPGTRLLVL.

This chain joins TRBV11-2 and TRBJ2-2; unclear D gene. This CDR3 has 13 residues. Germline lookup yields CDR1 SGHAT and CDR2 FQNNGV. V lost 5 bases and J 7 bases, leaving 11 bases between the germline ends. The CDR3 reads CASSLRNYGELFF. As DNA, the CDR3 is TGTGCCAGCAGCCTCCGAAACTACGGGGAGCTGTTTTTT.

The chain carries TRBV24-1 and TRBJ1-5; 8 bases are shared with TRBD1. V lost 4 bases to trimming and J lost 5 bases; unmatched junction nucleotides: 9. The germline V gene encodes CDR1 KGHDR and CDR2 SFDVKD. The length of the CDR3 is 16 residues. The CDR3: CATSDPGTGLHQPQHF. Written as DNA, the CDR3 is TGTGCCACCAGTGACCCCGGGACAGGATTACATCAGCCCCAGCATTTT.

The rearrangement links TRBV18 to TRBJ2-1, with 13 bases that match TRBD2. The CDR3 totals 16 residues. The V segment lost 4 bases and the J segment 5 bases; nucleotides outside the gene matches: 5. Germline CDR1 reads KGHSH; CDR2 reads LQKENI. Written as DNA, the CDR3 is TGTGCCAGCTCACATGAACTAGCGGGAGGGAACAATGAGCAGTTCTTC. Its protein product is CASSHELAGGNNEQFF.

V gene TRBV3-1 (or the pseudogene TRBV3-2) combines with J gene TRBJ2-4; TRBD1 matches 8 bases. The CDR3 sequence is 13 residues long. Germline CDR1 is LGHDT and CDR2 is YNNKEL (reference sequence). J gave up 6 bases and V 5 bases, and 3 bases lay outside the gene matches. The CDR3 nucleotides read TGTGCCAGCAGCTTTGACAGGGGAAACATTCAGTACTTC. Residues: CASSFDRGNIQYF.

The chain employs TRBV28 and TRBJ1-1; 9 bases are a match to TRBD1. Germline V gives CDR1 MDHEN, CDR2 SYDVKM. CDR3 length equals 14 residues. After removal of 2 bases from V and 4 bases from J, the junction contained 2 bases not matched to a gene. In DNA form, the CDR3 reads TGTGCCAGCAGTTTAGGGACAGGGCCCACTGAAGCTTTCTTT. Translated: CASSLGTGPTEAFF.

V and J are TRBV30 and TRBJ2-7; 9 bases agree with TRBD1. This CDR3 is built from 15 residues. V lost 3 bases and J lost 0; bases outside the gene matches: 6. Germline lookup yields CDR1 GTSNPN and CDR2 SVGIG (reference sequence). CDR3 loop: CAWSLRDRDSYEQYF. CDR3 nucleotides: TGTGCCTGGAGCCTCCGGGACAGGGACTCCTACGAGCAGTACTTC.

CDR3 loop: CASTQGLAERGEQFF. The CDR3 DNA follows: TGTGCCAGCACGCAGGGACTAGCGGAACGCGGGGAGCAGTTCTTC. The chain carries TRBV6-5 and TRBJ2-1; TRBD2 aligns across 11 bases. This CDR3 comprises 15 residues. The germline CDR1 and CDR2 sequences are MNHEY and SVGAGI. Germline trimming cut 7 bases from V and 10 bases from J; bases unmatched to any gene: 12.

This chain connects TRBV11-3 to TRBJ1-1, with D possibly being TRBD1 (5 bases). Trimming pared 6 bases from V and 7 bases from J, leaving 15 bases between. The CDR3 is made up of 13 amino acids. CDR1 and CDR2 from the germline V gene are SGHNT and YENEEA. The CDR3 coding sequence is TGTGCCAGCAGGACTCAGGGATTCGGTGAAGCTTTCTTT. Translation: CASRTQGFGEAFF. Full variable domain (outside the CDR3, taken from reference TRBV11-3 and TRBJ1-1): EAGVVQSPRYKIIEKKQPVAFWCNPISGHNTLYWYLQNLGQGPELLIRYENEEAVDDSQLPKDRFSAERLKGVDSTLKIQPAELGDSAVYLCASRTQGFGEAFFGQGTRLTVV.

The chain joins TRBV2 to TRBJ2-7, with D perhaps TRBD1 (6 bases). V was pared by 6 bases and J by 0 bases, with 12 bases between. The CDR3 covers 14 residues. The germline gives CDR1 SNHLY, CDR2 FYNNEI. The CDR3 coding sequence is TGTGCCAGCAGAGCCGACAGGAACTCCTACGAGCAGTACTTC. Its translation: CASRADRNSYEQYF.

This sequence joins TRBV19 and TRBJ2-1, with TRBD2 matching over 13 bases. The trim removed 7 bases at V and 7 bases at J, leaving 10 bases unmatched. CDR3 size: 16 residues. CDR1 and CDR2 (germline): LNHDA, SQIVND (reference sequence). CDR3 amino acids: CASTLLAGGPMNEQFF. Written as DNA, the CDR3 is TGTGCCAGTACCTTACTAGCGGGAGGGCCTATGAATGAGCAGTTCTTC.

This clone was seen only once. The identical CDR3 is also encoded by other nucleotide sequences in the sample. The chain recombines TRBV4-3 with TRBJ1-2, with 7 bases identical to TRBD1. The CDR3 runs 15 residues. V gave up 0 bases and J gave up 2 bases; unmatched junction bases: 3. CDR1 and CDR2 (germline): LGHNA, YSLEER. CDR3 DNA sequence: TGCGCCAGCAGCCAAGAGGACAGGTTAAACTATGGCTACACCTTC. This sequence encodes CASSQEDRLNYGYTF.

The chain joins TRBV28 to TRBJ2-1; 10 nucleotides match TRBD1. V lost 6 bases to trimming and J lost 6 bases; unmatched junction nucleotides: 11. Per the germline V gene, CDR1 is MDHEN and CDR2 is SYDVKM. CDR3 length: 16 residues. Written as DNA, the CDR3 is TGTGCCAGCAGGGGTAACCGGGACAGGGGACCCAATGAGCAGTTCTTC. As protein: CASRGNRDRGPNEQFF. Combining the CDR3 with reference TRBV28 and TRBJ2-1 gives the whole variable domain DVKVTQSSRYLVKRTGEKVFLECVQDMDHENMFWYRQDPGLGLRLIYFSYDVKMKEKGDIPEGYSVSREKKERFSLILESASTNQTSMYLCASRGNRDRGPNEQFFGPGTRLTVL.